Listed below are T cell receptor beta chains from one sample, sequenced in a study of Graves' ophthalmopathy and Graves' hyperthyroidism. TCRdb re-called the multiplex PCR reads with MiXCR, one entry per CDR3 protein. The table shows about 500,000 distinct CDR3 sequences, with over 13% occurring only once. Sequencing input: blood. These receptors all come from a woman younger than 45 with Graves' ophthalmopathy. CDR3s include the opening cysteine and the closing phenylalanine or tryptophan. D genes are given only for firm matches. Rows may omit the clone size; those that give it use once, few, many or a size class.

CASSLWLQGPSYEQYF	TGTGCCAGCAGTTTATGGTTGCAGGGACCCTCCTACGAGCAGTACTTC	TRBV12-3/TRBV12-4	many	TRBJ2-7	-
CASSLRSRSQAEYF	TGTGCCAGCAGCTTAAGGTCCAGATCCCAAGCGGAGTACTTC	TRBV7-3	-	TRBJ2-7	-
CASSVTATEHSPLHF	TGTGCCAGCAGCGTCACCGCGACAGAACATTCACCCCTCCACTTT	TRBV9	-	TRBJ1-6	-
CASSVGGESYEQYF	TGTGCCAGCAGCGTTGGGGGAGAGTCCTACGAGCAGTACTTC	TRBV9	many	TRBJ2-7	-
CASIQGGRLAKNIQYF	TGTGCCAGCATCCAAGGGGGGAGACTAGCCAAAAACATTCAGTACTTC	TRBV28	-	TRBJ2-4	-
CASSARAANTEAFF	TGTGCCAGCAGCGCTCGGGCAGCGAACACTGAAGCTTTCTTT	TRBV6-1	many	TRBJ1-1	-
CASTASGAFSYNSPLHF	TGTGCCAGCACCGCCTCCGGCGCGTTCTCCTATAATTCACCCCTCCACTTT	TRBV27	few	TRBJ1-6	-
CASSWAEKAETQYF	TGTGCCAGCAGTTGGGCGGAAAAGGCAGAGACCCAGTACTTC	TRBV6-2/TRBV6-3	-	TRBJ2-5	-
CSARDSRAQRGRETQYF	TGCAGTGCTAGAGATAGTAGGGCACAGAGGGGGCGGGAGACCCAGTACTTC	TRBV20-1	many	TRBJ2-5	TRBD1
CATSDDTGREQYF	TGTGCCACCAGTGATGATACAGGGCGGGAGCAGTACTTC	TRBV24-1	many	TRBJ2-7	-
CASSFRSAGETQYF	TGTGCCAGCAGTTTTCGAAGCGCGGGAGAGACCCAGTACTTC	TRBV28	many	TRBJ2-5	-
CASTLLGGAYEQYF	TGTGCCAGCACCTTACTCGGGGGGGCCTACGAGCAGTACTTC	TRBV6-2/TRBV6-3	many	TRBJ2-7	TRBD2
CASSESRGAFDGYTF	TGTGCCAGCAGTGAATCGAGGGGCGCCTTTGATGGCTACACCTTC	TRBV6-1	many	TRBJ1-2	-
CASSSPSRGRNTEACF	TGTGCCAGCAGTTCCCCCTCCAGGGGGCGGAACACTGAAGCTTGCTTT	TRBV28	few	TRBJ1-1	TRBD1
CASSLTRWQETQYF	TGTGCCAGCAGCTTAACCCGATGGCAAGAGACCCAGTACTTC	TRBV7-2	many	TRBJ2-5	-
CASSISLVLETQYF	TGCGCCAGCAGCATTTCTCTAGTATTAGAGACCCAGTACTTC	TRBV5-1	many	TRBJ2-5	-
CASSQETSGSLQETQYF	TGTGCCAGCAGCCAAGAAACTAGCGGGTCCCTCCAAGAGACCCAGTACTTC	TRBV4-2	-	TRBJ2-5	TRBD2
CASRDRDRGGQPQHF	TGTGCCAGCAGAGACCGGGACAGGGGAGGGCAGCCCCAGCATTTT	TRBV6-1	many	TRBJ1-5	TRBD1
CASTLDRDTEAFF	TGTGCCAGCACCCTGGACAGGGACACTGAAGCTTTCTTT	TRBV7-3	many	TRBJ1-1	TRBD1
CASRGGRGVQPQHF	TGTGCCAGCAGGGGAGGAAGGGGCGTGCAGCCCCAGCATTTT	TRBV28	-	TRBJ1-5	-
CASSVGPGGEQYF	TGTGCCAGCAGTGTCGGCCCAGGCGGCGAGCAGTACTTC	TRBV27	many	TRBJ2-7	-
CASSFDGQGPEAFF	TGCGCCAGCAGCTTCGATGGACAGGGCCCAGAAGCTTTCTTT	TRBV5-1	many	TRBJ1-1	TRBD1
CASSEVHYSNQPQHF	TGTGCCAGCAGTGAAGTACACTATAGCAATCAGCCCCAGCATTTT	TRBV6-1	many	TRBJ1-5	-
CASEPSGTGVPSGNTIYF	TGTGCTAGTGAACCATCCGGGACAGGGGTTCCTTCTGGAAACACCATATATTTT	TRBV12-5	many	TRBJ1-3	TRBD1
CASRPRAGSNQPQHF	TGTGCCAGTAGACCAAGAGCGGGTAGCAATCAGCCCCAGCATTTT	TRBV19	many	TRBJ1-5	-
CASSAPDSYYLDYGYTF	TGTGCCAGCAGCGCCCCGGACAGTTATTACCTTGACTATGGCTACACCTTC	TRBV9	few	TRBJ1-2	-
CASSSTLAGGGETQYF	TGCGCCAGCAGCTCCACTCTAGCGGGAGGAGGGGAGACCCAGTACTTC	TRBV5-1	many	TRBJ2-5	TRBD2
CAIRQTYSNQPQHF	TGTGCCATCCGACAGACATATAGCAATCAGCCCCAGCATTTT	TRBV6-1	many	TRBJ1-5	-
CSAPWGAYSNQPQHF	TGCAGTGCACCCTGGGGGGCATATAGCAATCAGCCCCAGCATTTT	TRBV20-1	many	TRBJ1-5	-
CSVPSGENTGELFF	TGCAGCGTCCCCAGTGGGGAGAACACCGGGGAGCTGTTTTTT	TRBV29-1	few	TRBJ2-2	-
CASSLGIWGTSGTEAFF	TGTGCCAGCAGTTTAGGAATTTGGGGCACATCGGGCACTGAAGCTTTCTTT	TRBV28	many	TRBJ1-1	-
CASSYSSRGNQPQHF	TGTGCCAGCAGTTACTCCTCCCGGGGCAATCAGCCCCAGCATTTT	TRBV6-5	many	TRBJ1-5	-
CATSREYGGTNQPQHF	TGTGCCACCAGCAGAGAATACGGAGGGACCAATCAGCCCCAGCATTTT	TRBV15	many	TRBJ1-5	-
CVSGLAIPGRDRGFYEQYF	TGTGTTAGTGGTTTGGCTATTCCGGGCCGGGACAGGGGCTTCTACGAGCAGTACTTC	TRBV12-5	few	TRBJ2-7	TRBD1
CASGSGARGTEAFF	TGTGCTAGTGGTTCGGGGGCACGGGGCACTGAAGCTTTCTTT	TRBV12-5	few	TRBJ1-1	-